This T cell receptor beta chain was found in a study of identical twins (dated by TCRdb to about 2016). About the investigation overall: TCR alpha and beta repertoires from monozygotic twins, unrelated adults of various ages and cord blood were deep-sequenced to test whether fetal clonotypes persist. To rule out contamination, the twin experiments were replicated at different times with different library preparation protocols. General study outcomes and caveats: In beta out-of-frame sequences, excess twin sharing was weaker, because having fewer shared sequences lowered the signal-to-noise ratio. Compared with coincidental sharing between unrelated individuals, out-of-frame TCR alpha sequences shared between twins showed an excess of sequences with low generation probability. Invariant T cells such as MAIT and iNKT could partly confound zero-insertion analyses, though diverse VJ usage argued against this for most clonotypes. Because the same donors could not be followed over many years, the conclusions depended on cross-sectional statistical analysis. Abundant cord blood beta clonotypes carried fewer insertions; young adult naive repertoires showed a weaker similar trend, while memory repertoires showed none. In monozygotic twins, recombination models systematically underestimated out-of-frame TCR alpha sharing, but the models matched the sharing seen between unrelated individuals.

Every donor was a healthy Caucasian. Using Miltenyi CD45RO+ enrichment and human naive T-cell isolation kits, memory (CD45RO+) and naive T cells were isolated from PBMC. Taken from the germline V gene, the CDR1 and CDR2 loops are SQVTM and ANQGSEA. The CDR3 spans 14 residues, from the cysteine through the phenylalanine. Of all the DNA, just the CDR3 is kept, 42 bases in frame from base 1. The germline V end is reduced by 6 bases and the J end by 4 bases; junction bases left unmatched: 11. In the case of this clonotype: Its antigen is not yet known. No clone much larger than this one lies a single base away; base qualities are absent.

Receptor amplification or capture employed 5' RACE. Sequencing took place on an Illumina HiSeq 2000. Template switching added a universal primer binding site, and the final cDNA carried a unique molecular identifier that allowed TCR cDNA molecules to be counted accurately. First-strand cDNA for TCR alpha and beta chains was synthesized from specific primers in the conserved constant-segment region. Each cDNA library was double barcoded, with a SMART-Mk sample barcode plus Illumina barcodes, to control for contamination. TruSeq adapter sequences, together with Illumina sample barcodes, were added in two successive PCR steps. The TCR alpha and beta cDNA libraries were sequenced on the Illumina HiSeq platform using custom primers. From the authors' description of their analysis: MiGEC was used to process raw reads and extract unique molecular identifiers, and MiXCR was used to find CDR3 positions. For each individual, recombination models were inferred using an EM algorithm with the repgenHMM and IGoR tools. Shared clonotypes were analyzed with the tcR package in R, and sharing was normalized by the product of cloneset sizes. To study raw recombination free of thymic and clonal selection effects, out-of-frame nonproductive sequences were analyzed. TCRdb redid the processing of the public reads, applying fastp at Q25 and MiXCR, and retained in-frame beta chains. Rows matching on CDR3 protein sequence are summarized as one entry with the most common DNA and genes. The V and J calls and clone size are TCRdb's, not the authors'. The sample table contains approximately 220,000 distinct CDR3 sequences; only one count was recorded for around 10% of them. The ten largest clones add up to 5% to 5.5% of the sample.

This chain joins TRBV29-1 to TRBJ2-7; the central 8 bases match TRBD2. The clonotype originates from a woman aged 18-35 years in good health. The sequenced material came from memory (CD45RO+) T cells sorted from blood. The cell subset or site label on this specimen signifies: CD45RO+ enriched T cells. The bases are TGCAGCGTCAAGAGCGGGAGAAACAGGTACGAGCAGTACTTC. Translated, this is CSVKSGRNRYEQYF.